Below are 12 T cell receptor beta chains sequenced from a single sample in a study of cytomegalovirus exposure and HLA in healthy donors. A multiplex PCR was run with 60 Vbeta primers and 13 Jbeta primers. Produced via immunoSEQ multiplex PCR; TCRdb's table is partial and in-frame only. The sample lists 130,000 to 150,000 clones, about four fifths occurring once. The material sequenced was PBMCs. The receptors stem from a woman aged 40-49 years in good health and CMV-seropositive.

The rearrangement joins TRBV7-2 to TRBJ2-3; perhaps TRBD2 as D (5 bases). The germline CDR1 and CDR2 sequences are SGHTA and FQGNSA. The V end lost 6 bases, the J end lost 10 bases, and 14 bases lay between the germline ends. CDR3 size: 12 residues. As DNA, the CDR3 is TGTGCCAGCAGTCCAGACCCAGCGGCGCAGTATTTT. Translated: CASSPDPAAQYF.

The chain couples TRBV7-2 to TRBJ2-2; TRBD2 agrees at 8 bases. CDR1 and CDR2 from the germline V gene are SGHTA and FQGNSA. The CDR3 runs to 16 residues. Trimming cost V 5 bases and J 0 bases; bases outside gene matches: 5. The CDR3 region is CASSRRGVANTGELFF. CDR3 nucleotide sequence: TGTGCCAGCAGCAGGCGGGGGGTCGCGAACACCGGGGAGCTGTTTTTT.

The chain joins TRBV5-1 to TRBJ2-3; weak D call: TRBD2 (5 bases). CDR1 and CDR2 from the germline V gene are SGHRS and YFSETQ. This CDR3 contains 13 residues. V lost 2 bases, J lost 4 bases, and 8 bases lay in between. CDR3 bases: TGCGCCAGCAGCTTTAGCGCCGCAGATACGCAGTATTTT. It yields the protein CASSFSAADTQYF. Combining the CDR3 with reference TRBV5-1 and TRBJ2-3 gives the whole variable domain KAGVTQTPRYLIKTRGQQVTLSCSPISGHRSVSWYQQTPGQGLQFLFEYFSETQRNKGNFPGRFSGRQFSNSRSEMNVSTLELGDSALYLCASSFSAADTQYFGPGTRLTVL.

This clone was recorded a few times. The V and J genes are TRBV7-8 and TRBJ1-1; no definite D call. Germline V gene data show CDR1 as SGHVS and CDR2 as FQNEAQ. The CDR3 is made up of 13 amino acids. V was clipped by 5 bases and J by 1 base, with 8 bases between them. The CDR3 sequence: CASSRGENTEAFF. The CDR3 DNA reads as TGTGCCAGCAGCCGCGGGGAGAACACTGAAGCTTTCTTT.

The chain has TRBV28 and TRBJ2-7; 8 bases fit TRBD2. This CDR3 has 16 residues. Germline V gives CDR1 MDHEN, CDR2 SYDVKM. After removal of 4 bases from V and 0 bases from J, the junction contained 8 bases not matched to a gene. The CDR3 nucleotides read TGTGCCAGCAGTTCCCCTACTAGCGGAAGCTCCTACGAGCAGTACTTC. Translation gives CASSSPTSGSSYEQYF. The full variable domain, in which reference TRBV28 and TRBJ2-7 provide the parts outside the CDR3, is DVKVTQSSRYLVKRTGEKVFLECVQDMDHENMFWYRQDPGLGLRLIYFSYDVKMKEKGDIPEGYSVSREKKERFSLILESASTNQTSMYLCASSSPTSGSSYEQYFGPGTRLTVT.

In its sample, this clone was seen once. A junction boundary mismatches the germline segment, possibly from a read error. V gene TRBV9 combines with J gene TRBJ2-3, with D perhaps matching TRBD2 (5 bases). The CDR3 is 15 amino acids. Germline loops: CDR1 SGDLS, CDR2 YYNGEE. The CDR3 here is CASSVVSGSIDTQYF. The CDR3 DNA reads as TGTGCCAGCAGCGTAGTGTCGGGGAGCATAGATACGCAGTATTTT. The full variable domain, its missing parts supplied by reference TRBV9 and TRBJ2-3, is DSGVTQTPKHLITATGQRVTLRCSPRSGDLSVYWYQQSLDQGLQFLIQYYNGEERAKGNILERFSAQQFPDLHSELNLSSLELGDSALYFCASSVVSGSIDTQYFGPGTRLTVL.

J is TRBJ2-7 and V is TRBV11-2; 7 positions match TRBD1. From germline, CDR1 is SGHAT and CDR2 FQNNGV. With 3 bases clipped from V and 5 bases from J, the junction kept 1 base outside the gene matches. The CDR3 spans 12 residues. The CDR3, as DNA: TGTGCCAGCAGCTTCGACAGGGACGAGCAGTACTTC. This codes for CASSFDRDEQYF.

The V gene is TRBV11-2, the J gene TRBJ2-1, with 9 nucleotides matching TRBD2. Germline-derived CDR1 and CDR2 are SGHAT and FQNNGV. V trimming: 3 bases; J trimming: 2 bases; junction bases outside the gene matches: 2. The length of the CDR3 is 15 residues. In DNA form, the CDR3 reads TGTGCCAGCAGCTTTAGCGGGGGAGCCTACAATGAGCAGTTCTTC. Its protein is CASSFSGGAYNEQFF.

This clone was seen once. The chain is built from TRBV30 and TRBJ1-3; D gene unclear. CDR3 length: 14 amino acids. Germline values: CDR1 GTSNPN, CDR2 SVGIG (reference sequence). V shed 5 bases and J shed 3 bases, with 14 bases lying between them. Here the CDR3 reads CAWGIWEHGNTIYF. CDR3 DNA: TGTGCCTGGGGTATTTGGGAGCATGGAAACACCATATATTTT. Variable domain in full (rest from reference TRBV30 and TRBJ1-3): SQTIHQWPATLVQPVGSPLSLECTVEGTSNPNLYWYRQAAGRGLQLLFYSVGIGQISSEVPQNLSASRPQDRQFILSSKKLLLSDSGFYLCAWGIWEHGNTIYFGEGSWLTVV.

V and J are TRBV15 and TRBJ1-6, with 8 bases fitting TRBD1. Germline lookup yields CDR1 LNHNV and CDR2 YYDKDF (reference sequence). V shed 6 bases, J shed 7 bases, and the junction held 8 bases outside the gene matches. The CDR3 runs to 15 residues. CDR3 loop: CATSIDRGINSPLHF. DNA for the CDR3: TGTGCCACCAGTATCGACAGGGGAATAAATTCACCCCTCCACTTT.

The J gene is TRBJ2-3, the V gene TRBV19, with 9 nucleotides matching TRBD1. Germline V gene data show CDR1 as LNHDA and CDR2 as SQIVND (reference sequence). The CDR3 spans 16 residues. V shed 5 bases and J 3 bases; nucleotides not matched to a gene: 9. CDR3 nucleotides: TGTGCCAGTAGTCTACACGCGGACAGGGGTACAGATACGCAGTATTTT. Translating it yields CASSLHADRGTDTQYF.

The rearrangement links TRBV25-1 to TRBJ1-4; D unresolved. Germline V lookup: CDR1 MGHDK, CDR2 SYGVNS. The CDR3 is 14 residues long. Trimming took 2 bases from V and 0 from J, leaving 4 bases between them. The chain's CDR3 is CASSEGATNEKLFF. Written as DNA, the CDR3 is TGTGCCAGCAGTGAAGGAGCAACTAATGAAAAACTGTTTTTT.